The clone carrying this T cell receptor (beta chain) was observed a single time. As processed by the authors: Quantification of nucleated cells was approximated via reference gene primer amplification. Sequencing was performed with immunoSEQ multiplex PCR; in TCRdb, only in-frame clones are kept and a portion is missing. V and J calls and clone size are as listed in that table; D and trimming were resolved from the DNA. The sample holds over 85,000 clones; around nine tenths are singletons and the top ten take 4% to 5.5%. This specimen comes from a study of blood T cell repertoires in COVID-19. As for the study in general: Both acute and convalescent COVID-19 samples were obtained from the United States, Italy and Spain. PBMCs, B-cell-depleted T cells, or T cells were the source of the cDNA or gDNA that made up the material.

CDR1 and CDR2 from the germline V gene are SGHDT and YYEEEE. The ends lost 0 bases at V and 2 bases at J; junction bases unmatched: 6. The CDR3 covers 16 residues. The sequence came from a man aged 65-85 years with acute or convalescent COVID-19. The chain couples TRBV5-6 to TRBJ2-3, with 7 nucleotides matching TRBD1. Sequencing input: peripheral blood. The CDR3 DNA reads as TGTGCCAGCAGCTTGGCAGGGGACAGTTACACAGATACGCAGTATTTT. Translating it yields CASSLAGDSYTDTQYF.